The 14 T cell receptor beta chains below were found in one sample sequenced in a study of cytomegalovirus exposure and HLA in healthy donors. The PCR employed 60 Vbeta primers together with 13 Jbeta primers. The data were produced by immunoSEQ multiplex PCR, yet TCRdb's version contains in-frame clones alone and is incomplete. The sample has 200,000 to 250,000 clones, 65% to 80% seen once. Specimen: PBMCs. These receptors were collected from a girl aged 2 to 10 in good health and CMV-seronegative.

J is TRBJ2-2 and V is TRBV13, with D possibly matching TRBD1 (7 bases). Germline CDR1 reads PRHDT; CDR2 reads FYEKMQ (reference sequence). The CDR3 extends over 18 amino acids. With 4 bases removed from V and 0 bases from J, the gap between germline ends came to 18 bases. CDR3 sequence (DNA): TGTGCCAGCAGCTCCTCGGCGGTCAGGGGGGCGAACACCGGGGAGCTGTTTTTT. It yields the protein CASSSSAVRGANTGELFF. Using reference TRBV13 and TRBJ2-2 for the parts outside the CDR3, the full variable domain is AAGVIQSPRHLIKEKRETATLKCYPIPRHDTVYWYQQGPGQDPQFLISFYEKMQSDKGSIPDRFSAQQFSDYHSELNMSSLELGDSALYFCASSSSAVRGANTGELFFGEGSRLTVL.

This clone appeared a few times. V usage is TRBV6-5 and J usage is TRBJ2-7, with D unclear. This CDR3 is 16 amino acids long. CDR1 is MNHEY and CDR2 is SVGAGI in the germline V gene. With 4 bases removed from V and 0 bases from J, the gap between germline ends came to 16 bases. The CDR3 sequence: CASSSGDMARSYEQYF. The CDR3 nucleotides are TGTGCCAGCAGTTCCGGTGACATGGCTCGCTCCTACGAGCAGTACTTC.

This clone turned up a few times. The chain is built from TRBV19 and TRBJ1-3; no clear D. Deletions cut 3 bases from V and 0 bases from J, with 15 bases between. The germline V gene has CDR1 LNHDA and CDR2 SQIVND (reference sequence). The CDR3 loop spans 17 amino acids. This chain's CDR3 is CASSIGPEPRSGNTIYF. In nucleotides, the CDR3 is TGTGCCAGTAGTATTGGGCCAGAACCGCGCTCTGGAAACACCATATATTTT.

This clone has a handful of counts. Other nucleotide sequences from this sample produce the same CDR3. The V gene is TRBV6-5, the J gene TRBJ1-2; possibly TRBD1 for D (5 bases). V gave up 4 bases and J gave up 7 bases, with 16 bases separating them. The CDR3 extends over 14 amino acids. From germline, CDR1 is MNHEY and CDR2 SVGAGI. As DNA, the CDR3 is TGTGCCAGCAGTTTGGGACTCTTACGTGGTGGCTACACCTTC. Amino acid sequence: CASSLGLLRGGYTF.

The V gene is TRBV6-1, the J gene TRBJ2-3; tentatively, D is TRBD2 (5 bases). Germline V gene lookup returns CDR1 MNHNS and CDR2 SASEGT. The CDR3 consists of 15 residues. Between the trimmed V and J ends, which lost 7 bases and 0 bases, there was a span of 14 bases. As DNA, the CDR3 is TGTGCCAGCACGAACGGGTGGACTAGCACAGATACGCAGTATTTT. It encodes CASTNGWTSTDTQYF.

This chain links TRBV9 with TRBJ2-3; 7 nucleotides line up with TRBD2. The CDR3 totals 14 residues. Per the germline V gene, CDR1 is SGDLS and CDR2 is YYNGEE. The ends lost 2 bases at V and 1 base at J; junction bases unmatched: 1. The CDR3 loop reads CASSVSGGTDTQYF. In DNA, the CDR3 is TGTGCCAGCAGCGTGAGCGGGGGCACAGATACGCAGTATTTT.

The chain links TRBV5-6 to TRBJ1-1, with 10 bases fitting TRBD1. The germline gives CDR1 SGHDT, CDR2 YYEEEE. V gave up 3 bases and J gave up 5 bases; unmatched junction bases: 4. This CDR3 has 14 amino acids. The CDR3 protein is CASSSTGGITEAFF. The DNA of the CDR3 is TGTGCCAGCAGCTCGACAGGGGGCATAACTGAAGCTTTCTTT.

In its sample, this clone was seen once. CDR3 in amino acids: CATSREGQGRAYEQYF. CDR3 coding DNA: TGTGCCACCAGCAGAGAAGGGCAGGGGCGAGCCTACGAGCAGTACTTC. This chain connects TRBV15 to TRBJ2-7; maybe TRBD1 (6 bases). V was clipped by 0 bases and J by 2 bases, with 14 bases between them. CDR1 is LNHNV, CDR2 YYDKDF, per germline (reference sequence). The CDR3 has 16 residues.

The chain is built from TRBV25-1 and TRBJ1-3; D is unresolved. The CDR3 has 12 amino acids. The V gene's germline CDR1 is MGHDK and CDR2 SYGVNS. Deletions cut 4 bases from V and 4 bases from J, with 5 bases between. The CDR3 sequence is CASSVIGNTIYF. The CDR3 bases are TGTGCCAGCAGTGTCATCGGAAACACCATATATTTT.

This clone was picked up one time. The gene calls are TRBV12-5 and TRBJ2-7, with TRBD1 identical over 9 bases. V dropped 0 bases and J dropped 3; count of bases not matched to a gene: 9. CDR1 LGHNT and CDR2 FRNRAP come from the germline V gene. The CDR3 consists of 17 residues. The DNA of the CDR3 is TGTGCTAGTGGTTTGGTACTTTTCAGGGACAGGGACTACGAGCAGTACTTC. It is translated as CASGLVLFRDRDYEQYF.

This chain uses TRBV5-8 with TRBJ1-2; D unresolved. Germline lookup yields CDR1 SGHTS and CDR2 YDEGEE. Trimming cost V 4 bases and J 4 bases, with 20 bases left between them. The CDR3 is 16 amino acids. The CDR3 nucleotides read TGTGCCAGCAGCCCCGGGAGCAGTCTTAGGAGCTATGGCTACACCTTC. Residues: CASSPGSSLRSYGYTF.

The J gene is TRBJ1-1, the V gene TRBV5-4; no reliable D call. Germline CDR1 and CDR2: SGHNT and YYREEE (reference sequence). The CDR3 spans 15 residues. V was shortened by 3 bases and J by 0 bases, with 12 bases between the two germline ends. The CDR3 spells CASSSRTDLNTEAFF. DNA for the CDR3: TGTGCCAGCAGCTCGAGAACAGACCTGAACACTGAAGCTTTCTTT. The whole variable domain, filled in from reference TRBV5-4 and TRBJ1-1, reads ETGVTQSPTHLIKTRGQQVTLRCSSQSGHNTVSWYQQALGQGPQFIFQYYREEENGRGNFPPRFSGLQFPNYSSELNVNALELDDSALYLCASSSRTDLNTEAFFGQGTRLTVV.

This sequence joins TRBV5-4 and TRBJ2-1; D might be TRBD2 (6 bases). This CDR3 comprises 14 residues. The germline gives CDR1 SGHNT, CDR2 YYREEE (reference sequence). The V and J ends lost 4 bases and 9 bases respectively, with 17 bases between them. The CDR3 here is CASSGTPKVSEQFF. CDR3 sequence (DNA): TGTGCCAGCAGCGGGACTCCCAAAGTCAGTGAGCAGTTCTTC.

This chain joins TRBV5-1 and TRBJ2-2, with 7 bases that match TRBD1. This CDR3 has 15 amino acids. Trimming cost V 4 bases and J 1 base; bases outside gene matches: 4. Looked up from germline, CDR1 is SGHRS and CDR2 is YFSETQ. The CDR3 loop is CASSMDRLNTGELFF. DNA for the CDR3: TGCGCCAGCAGCATGGACAGGCTGAACACCGGGGAGCTGTTTTTT.